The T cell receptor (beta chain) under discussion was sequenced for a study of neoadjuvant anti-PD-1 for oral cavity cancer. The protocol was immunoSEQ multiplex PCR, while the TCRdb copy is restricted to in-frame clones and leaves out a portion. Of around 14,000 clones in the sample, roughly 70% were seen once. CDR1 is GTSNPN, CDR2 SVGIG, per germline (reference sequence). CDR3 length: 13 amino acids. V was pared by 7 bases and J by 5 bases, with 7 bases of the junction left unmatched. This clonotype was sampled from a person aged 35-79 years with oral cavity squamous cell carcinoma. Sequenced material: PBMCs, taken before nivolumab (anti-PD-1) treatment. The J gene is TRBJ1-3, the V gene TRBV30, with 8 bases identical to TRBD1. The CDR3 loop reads CASTDRDRNTIYF. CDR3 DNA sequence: TGTGCCTCCACGGACAGGGACAGAAACACCATATATTTT. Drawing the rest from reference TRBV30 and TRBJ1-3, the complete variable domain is SQTIHQWPATLVQPVGSPLSLECTVEGTSNPNLYWYRQAAGRGLQLLFYSVGIGQISSEVPQNLSASRPQDRQFILSSKKLLLSDSGFYLCASTDRDRNTIYFGEGSWLTVV.